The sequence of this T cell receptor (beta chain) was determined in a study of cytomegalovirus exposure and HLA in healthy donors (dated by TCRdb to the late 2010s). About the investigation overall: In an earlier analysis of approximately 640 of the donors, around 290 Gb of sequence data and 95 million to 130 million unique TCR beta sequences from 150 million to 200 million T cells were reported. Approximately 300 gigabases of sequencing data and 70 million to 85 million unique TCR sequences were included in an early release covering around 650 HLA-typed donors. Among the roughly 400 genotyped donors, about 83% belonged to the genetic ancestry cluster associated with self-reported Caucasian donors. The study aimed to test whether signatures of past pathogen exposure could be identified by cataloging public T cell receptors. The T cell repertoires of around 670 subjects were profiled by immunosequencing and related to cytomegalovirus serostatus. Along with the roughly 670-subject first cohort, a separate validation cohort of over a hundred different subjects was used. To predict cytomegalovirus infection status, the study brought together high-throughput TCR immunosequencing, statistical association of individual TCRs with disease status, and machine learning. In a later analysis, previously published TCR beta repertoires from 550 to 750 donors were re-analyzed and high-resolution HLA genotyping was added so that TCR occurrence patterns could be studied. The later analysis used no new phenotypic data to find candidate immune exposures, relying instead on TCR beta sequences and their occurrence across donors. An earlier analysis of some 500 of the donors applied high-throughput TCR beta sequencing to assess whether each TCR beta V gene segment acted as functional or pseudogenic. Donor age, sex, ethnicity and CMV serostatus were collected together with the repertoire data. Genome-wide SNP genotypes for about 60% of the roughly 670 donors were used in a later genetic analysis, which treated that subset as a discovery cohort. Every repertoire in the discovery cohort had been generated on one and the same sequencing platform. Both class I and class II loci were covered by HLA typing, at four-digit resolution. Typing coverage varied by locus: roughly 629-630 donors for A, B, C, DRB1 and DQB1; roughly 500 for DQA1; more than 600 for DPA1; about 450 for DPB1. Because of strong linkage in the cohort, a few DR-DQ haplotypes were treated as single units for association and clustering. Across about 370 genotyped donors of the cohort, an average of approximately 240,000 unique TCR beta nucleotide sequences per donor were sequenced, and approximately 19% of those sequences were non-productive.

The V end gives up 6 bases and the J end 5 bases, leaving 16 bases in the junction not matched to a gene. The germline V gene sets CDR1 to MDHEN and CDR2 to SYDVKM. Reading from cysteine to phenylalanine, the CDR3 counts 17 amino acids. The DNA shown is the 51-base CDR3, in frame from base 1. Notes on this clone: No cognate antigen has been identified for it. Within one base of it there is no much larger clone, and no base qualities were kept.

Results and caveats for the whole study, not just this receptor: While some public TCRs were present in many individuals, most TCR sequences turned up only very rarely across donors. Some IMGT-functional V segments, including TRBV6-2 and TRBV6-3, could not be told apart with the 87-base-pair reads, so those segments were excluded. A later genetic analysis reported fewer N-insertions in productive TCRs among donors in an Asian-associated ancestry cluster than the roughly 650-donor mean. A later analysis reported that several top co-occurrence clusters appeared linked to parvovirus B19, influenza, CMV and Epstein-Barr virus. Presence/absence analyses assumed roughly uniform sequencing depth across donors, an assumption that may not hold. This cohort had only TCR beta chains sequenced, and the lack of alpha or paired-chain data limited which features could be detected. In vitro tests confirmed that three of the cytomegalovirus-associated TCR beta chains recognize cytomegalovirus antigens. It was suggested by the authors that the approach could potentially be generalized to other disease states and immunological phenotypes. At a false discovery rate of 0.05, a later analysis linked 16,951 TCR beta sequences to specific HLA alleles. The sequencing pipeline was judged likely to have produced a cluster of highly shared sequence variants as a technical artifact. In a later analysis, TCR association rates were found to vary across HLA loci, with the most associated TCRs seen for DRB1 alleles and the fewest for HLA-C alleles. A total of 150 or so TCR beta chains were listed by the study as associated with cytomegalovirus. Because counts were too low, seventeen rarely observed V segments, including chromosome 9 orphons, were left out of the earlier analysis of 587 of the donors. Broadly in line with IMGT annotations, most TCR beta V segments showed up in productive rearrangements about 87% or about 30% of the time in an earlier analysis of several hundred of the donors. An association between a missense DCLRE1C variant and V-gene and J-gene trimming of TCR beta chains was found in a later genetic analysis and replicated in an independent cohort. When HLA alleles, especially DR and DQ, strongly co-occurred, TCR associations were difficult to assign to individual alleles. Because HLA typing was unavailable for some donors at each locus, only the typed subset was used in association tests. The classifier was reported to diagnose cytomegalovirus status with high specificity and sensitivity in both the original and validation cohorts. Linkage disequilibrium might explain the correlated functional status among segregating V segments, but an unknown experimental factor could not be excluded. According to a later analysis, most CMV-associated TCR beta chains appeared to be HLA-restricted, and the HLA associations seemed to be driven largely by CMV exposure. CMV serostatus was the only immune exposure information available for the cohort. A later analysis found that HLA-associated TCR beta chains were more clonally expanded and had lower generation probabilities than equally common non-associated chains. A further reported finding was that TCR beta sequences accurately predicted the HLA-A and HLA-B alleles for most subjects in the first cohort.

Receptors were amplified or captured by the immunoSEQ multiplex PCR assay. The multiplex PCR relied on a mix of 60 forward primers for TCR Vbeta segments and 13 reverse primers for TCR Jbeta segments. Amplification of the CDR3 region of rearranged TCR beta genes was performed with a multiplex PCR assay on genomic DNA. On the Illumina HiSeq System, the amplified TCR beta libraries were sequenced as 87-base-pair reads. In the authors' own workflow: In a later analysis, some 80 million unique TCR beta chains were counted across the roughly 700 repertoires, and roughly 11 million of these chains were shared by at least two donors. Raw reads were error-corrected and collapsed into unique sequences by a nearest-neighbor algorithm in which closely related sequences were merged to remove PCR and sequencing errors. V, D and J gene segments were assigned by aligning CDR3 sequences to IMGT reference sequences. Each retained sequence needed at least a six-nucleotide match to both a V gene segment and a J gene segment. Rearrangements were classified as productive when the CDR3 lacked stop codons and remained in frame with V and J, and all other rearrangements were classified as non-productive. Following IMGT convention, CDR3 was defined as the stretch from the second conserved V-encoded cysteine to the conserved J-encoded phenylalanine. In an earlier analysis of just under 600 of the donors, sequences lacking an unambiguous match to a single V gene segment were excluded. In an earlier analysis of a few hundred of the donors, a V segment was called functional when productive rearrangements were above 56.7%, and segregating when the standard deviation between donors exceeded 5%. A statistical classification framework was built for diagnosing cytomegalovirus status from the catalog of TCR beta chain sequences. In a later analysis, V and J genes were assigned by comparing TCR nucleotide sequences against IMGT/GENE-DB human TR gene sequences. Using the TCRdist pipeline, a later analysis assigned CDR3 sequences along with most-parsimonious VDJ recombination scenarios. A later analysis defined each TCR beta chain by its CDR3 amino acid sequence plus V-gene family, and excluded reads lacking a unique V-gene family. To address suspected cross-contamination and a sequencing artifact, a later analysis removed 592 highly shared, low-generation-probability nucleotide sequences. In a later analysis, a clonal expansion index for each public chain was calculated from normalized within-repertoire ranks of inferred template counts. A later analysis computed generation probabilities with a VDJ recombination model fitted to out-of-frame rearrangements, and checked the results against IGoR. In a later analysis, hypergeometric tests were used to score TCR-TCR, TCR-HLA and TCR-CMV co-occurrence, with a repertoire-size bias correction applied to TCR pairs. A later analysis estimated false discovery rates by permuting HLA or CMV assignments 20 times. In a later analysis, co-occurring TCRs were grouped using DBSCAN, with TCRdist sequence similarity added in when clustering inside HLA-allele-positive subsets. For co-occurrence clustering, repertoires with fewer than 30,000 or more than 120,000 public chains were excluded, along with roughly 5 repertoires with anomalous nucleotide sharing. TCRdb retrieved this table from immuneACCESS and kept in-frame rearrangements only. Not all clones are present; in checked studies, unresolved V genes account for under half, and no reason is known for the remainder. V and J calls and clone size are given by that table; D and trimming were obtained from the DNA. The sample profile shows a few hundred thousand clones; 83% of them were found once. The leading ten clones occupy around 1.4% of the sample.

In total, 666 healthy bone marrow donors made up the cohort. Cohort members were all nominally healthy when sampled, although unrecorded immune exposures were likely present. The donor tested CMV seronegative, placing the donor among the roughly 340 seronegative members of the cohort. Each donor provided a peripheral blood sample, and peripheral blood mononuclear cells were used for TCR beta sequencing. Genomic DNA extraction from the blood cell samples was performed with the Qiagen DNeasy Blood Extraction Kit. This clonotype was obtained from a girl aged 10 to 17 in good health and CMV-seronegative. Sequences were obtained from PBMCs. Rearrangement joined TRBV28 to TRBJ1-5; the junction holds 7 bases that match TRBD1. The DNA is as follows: TGTGCCAGCAGATTAGGGCTCAAACAGGGGCGATATCAGCCCCAGCATTTT. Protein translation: CASRLGLKQGRYQPQHF. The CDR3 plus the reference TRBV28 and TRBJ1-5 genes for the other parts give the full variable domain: DVKVTQSSRYLVKRTGEKVFLECVQDMDHENMFWYRQDPGLGLRLIYFSYDVKMKEKGDIPEGYSVSREKKERFSLILESASTNQTSMYLCASRLGLKQGRYQPQHFGDGTRLSIL.